This T cell receptor (beta chain) was sequenced in a study of cytomegalovirus exposure and HLA in healthy donors. The CDR3 covers 15 residues. Looked up from germline, CDR1 is LNHNV and CDR2 is YYDKDF (reference sequence). With 3 bases removed from V and 0 bases from J, the gap between germline ends came to 9 bases. PCR was performed using 60 Vbeta and 13 Jbeta primers. The method was immunoSEQ multiplex PCR; TCRdb's version includes in-frame clones alone and lacks a portion of them. This sample has about 76,000 clones, with roughly two thirds found just once. Sequencing was done on a sample of PBMCs. The sequence derives from a woman aged 40 to 50 in good health and CMV-seropositive. The rearrangement links TRBV15 to TRBJ1-3; D is unresolved. The CDR3, as DNA: TGTGCCACCAGCAGTCTCAGGTTCTCTGGAAACACCATATATTTT. Amino acid sequence: CATSSLRFSGNTIYF.